A selection of T cell receptor beta chains follows, all from one sample in a study of blood T cell repertoires in COVID-19. Generated by immunoSEQ multiplex PCR, the TCRdb table keeps only in-frame clones and is missing some. The profile shows tens of thousands of clones, 85% to 95% of them singletons. The specimen sequenced was peripheral blood. The receptors here all came from a man between 60 and 75 years old with active or convalescent COVID-19. Both conserved end residues are part of each CDR3. The D gene is left open where the match is weak.

>TRBV6-6|TRBJ1-2|TRBD1
CASSPDRQGKYGYTF
>TRBV10-1|TRBJ2-1|TRBD2
CASSINRTRTPHEQFF
>TRBV9|TRBJ2-5|TRBD2
CASSAGLGEGTETQYF
>TRBV19|TRBJ1-4|-
CASSLLGLGEKLFF
>TRBV2|TRBJ1-2|TRBD1
CASSTGGGYGYTF
>TRBV10-3|TRBJ1-4|-
CAIRPGDNEKLFF
>TRBV7-2|TRBJ1-1|TRBD1
CASSLLGQGVTEAFF
>TRBV19|TRBJ1-5|TRBD1
CASSIRTGLGQPQHF
>TRBV27|TRBJ1-5|TRBD1
CASSSQGESNQPQHF
>TRBV18|TRBJ2-7|-
CASSPTGPSYEQYF
>TRBV28|TRBJ2-7|-
CASSLVSGEQYF
>TRBV3-1/TRBV3-2|TRBJ1-4|-
CASSQVTGRREKLFF
>TRBV14|TRBJ2-5|TRBD1
CASSFIRQGRKETQYF
>TRBV5-1|TRBJ2-7|TRBD1
CASSPGDRFSYEQYF
>TRBV10-3|TRBJ2-1|TRBD2
CAIRSGRAGNEQFF
>TRBV7-3|TRBJ2-5|-
CASSSERGETQYF
>TRBV5-1|TRBJ2-7|TRBD2
CASSLVAGGVYEQYF
>TRBV9|TRBJ1-5|TRBD1
CASSVGTGGNQPQHF
>TRBV23-1|TRBJ1-2|-
CASSRSGWGYTF
>TRBV24-1|TRBJ2-1|TRBD1
CATSDPGTGDNEQFF
>TRBV19|TRBJ1-1|-
CASSPWRGWNTEAFF
>TRBV3-1/TRBV3-2|TRBJ1-6|TRBD1
CASSLGKGAWNSPLHF
>TRBV7-6|TRBJ1-1|-
CASSQDTNTEAFF
>TRBV4-1|TRBJ2-7|TRBD2
CASSQEPSGSYEQYF
>TRBV18|TRBJ2-1|TRBD1
CASQGQGGSNEQFF
>TRBV5-1|TRBJ1-4|-
CASSSDSQGEKLFF
>TRBV3-1/TRBV3-2|TRBJ1-1|TRBD1
CASSQIGQGAKAFF
>TRBV24-1|TRBJ2-1|-
CATSDRLGGLNEQFF
>TRBV18|TRBJ2-1|TRBD2
CASSPLATSGRHEQFF
>TRBV18|TRBJ1-5|-
CASSPQGGGGNQPQHF
>TRBV5-1|TRBJ2-3|TRBD2
CASSFRGGRIDTQYF
>TRBV5-1|TRBJ2-7|-
CASSLVGDEQYF
>TRBV6-1|TRBJ2-5|-
CASSEFGGKLETQYF
>TRBV20-1|TRBJ1-6|TRBD1
CSASPGTGVGSPLHF
>TRBV27|TRBJ1-5|-
CASSLGQGIQPQHF
>TRBV18|TRBJ1-1|-
CASNARGGMNTEAFF
>TRBV6-2/TRBV6-3|TRBJ1-2|-
CASSSGYGYTF
>TRBV28|TRBJ1-4|TRBD1
CASSSLTGANEKLFF
>TRBV29-1|TRBJ1-1|-
CSVGTPMNTEAFF
>TRBV14|TRBJ2-3|TRBD2
CASSQDGLRLAEGAPDTQYF
>TRBV7-3|TRBJ2-1|TRBD2
CASSLQREFEQFF
>TRBV5-1|TRBJ1-2|-
CASSLNGDNGYTF
>TRBV6-1|TRBJ2-6|TRBD1
CASSESLGQGSSGANVLTF
>TRBV12-3/TRBV12-4|TRBJ1-2|-
CASSLDRSGYTF
>TRBV5-4|TRBJ2-3|-
CASSFLGGADTQYF
>TRBV2|TRBJ1-2|TRBD1
CASSDPTRDRTDGYTF
>TRBV7-9|TRBJ1-1|-
CASSPRVNTEAFF
>TRBV19|TRBJ1-1|-
CASSMRGLTEAFF
>TRBV27|TRBJ2-1|-
CASRPLPRGGEQFF
>TRBV6-5|TRBJ1-1|TRBD1
CASRFPGTGASEAFF
>TRBV6-1|TRBJ1-3|-
CASSDGASGNTIYF
>TRBV10-1|TRBJ2-2|TRBD1
CASAGTVNTGELFF
>TRBV2|TRBJ1-6|-
CASSADSAYSPLHF
>TRBV11-1|TRBJ2-2|TRBD2
CASSLVAAGAGGELFF
>TRBV10-3|TRBJ1-1|TRBD1
CAISAGTGGTEAFF
>TRBV7-3|TRBJ2-7|TRBD2
CASSPPTSTEQYF
>TRBV27|TRBJ1-3|-
CASSLGGIGNTIYF
>TRBV23-1|TRBJ2-7|-
CASSHTLGVPGGYEQYF
>TRBV5-1|TRBJ2-1|-
CASSLVGGDNEQFF